One and the same sample provided the 3 T cell receptor beta chains below, sequenced in a study of cytomegalovirus exposure and HLA in healthy donors (TCRdb year 2017). The receptor library was made with the immunoSEQ multiplex PCR assay. A mixture of 60 forward primers for TCR Vbeta segments and 13 reverse primers for TCR Jbeta segments was used in the multiplex PCR. The immuneACCESS repertoire file appears here via TCRdb, limited to in-frame rearrangements. These files lack a portion of the clones; in checked studies, under half of the deficit traces to unresolved V genes, and the cause of the others is not known. The sample profile shows 55,000 to 80,000 clones; roughly 70% of them were found once. Clones ranked in the top ten supply around 25% of the sample. The sample taken for sequencing was PBMCs. All receptors come from a man aged 50 or older in good health and CMV-seropositive.

This chain joins TRBV7-9 and TRBJ1-2, with D perhaps matching TRBD1 (6 bases). Per the germline V gene, CDR1 is SEHNR and CDR2 is FQNEAQ (reference sequence). V was clipped by 4 bases and J by 7 bases, with 10 bases between them. The CDR3 has 12 residues. CDR3 protein: CASSSTGSGYTF. DNA for the CDR3: TGTGCCAGCAGCTCTACAGGGAGTGGCTACACCTTC. The whole variable domain, remainder taken from reference TRBV7-9 and TRBJ1-2, is DTGVSQNPRHKITKRGQNVTFRCDPISEHNRLYWYRQTLGQGPEFLTYFQNEAQLEKSRLLSDRFSAERPKGSFSTLEIQRTEQGDSAMYLCASSSTGSGYTFGSGTRLTVV.

This chain uses TRBV19 with TRBJ2-2, with D tentatively TRBD2 (6 bases). The CDR3 loop spans 12 amino acids. The V and J ends lost 4 bases and 6 bases respectively, with 6 bases between them. Germline V gene sequence: CDR1 LNHDA, CDR2 SQIVND (reference sequence). The chain's CDR3 is CASSTGAGELFF. Here the CDR3 DNA reads TGTGCCAGTAGTACGGGAGCCGGGGAGCTGTTTTTT.

V gene TRBV6-5 combines with J gene TRBJ1-1, with D possibly TRBD1 on 6 matching bases. Trimming pared 6 bases from V and 12 bases from J, leaving 20 bases between. This CDR3 is built from 13 residues. In germline, CDR1 is MNHEY, CDR2 SVGAGI. Written as DNA, the CDR3 is TGTGCCAGCAGGGACAGCTCTCCCAGGGCGTCTTTCTTT. Amino acids: CASRDSSPRASFF.